The 21 T cell receptor beta chains reported below all come from one sample, sequenced in a study of blood T cell repertoires in COVID-19 (TCRdb year 2020). Library preparation used the immunoSEQ multiplex PCR assay. Sourced from immuneACCESS, this table was stored by TCRdb with only in-frame sequences that have V and J called. A share of the clones is absent; for the studies checked, an unresolved V gene accounts for under half, and the remainder has no known explanation. Across this sample there are under 100,000 clones, with about 87% seen only once. The top ten clonotypes cover about a sixth of the sample. The specimen was peripheral blood. These receptors originate from a human donor in a cohort sampled during active COVID-19.

This chain uses TRBV5-1 with TRBJ2-7, with a tentative D call TRBD1 (6 bases). CDR1 is SGHRS, CDR2 YFSETQ, per germline. CDR3 size: 14 residues. Trimming stripped 0 bases from V and 4 bases from J, with 11 bases between. This CDR3 reads CASSLVDRSYEQYF. The CDR3 coding sequence is TGCGCCAGCAGCTTGGTGGACAGAAGTTACGAGCAGTACTTC.

The chain combines TRBV7-9 with TRBJ1-1; TRBD1 is a possible D gene (5 bases). CDR1 is SEHNR, CDR2 FQNEAQ, per germline (reference sequence). This CDR3 has 15 residues. Trimming stripped 5 bases from V and 0 bases from J, with 13 bases between. The CDR3: CASSPRGGLNTEAFF. CDR3 DNA sequence: TGTGCCAGCAGCCCGCGGGGGGGTCTGAACACTGAAGCTTTCTTT. The whole variable domain, filled in from reference TRBV7-9 and TRBJ1-1, reads DTGVSQNPRHKITKRGQNVTFRCDPISEHNRLYWYRQTLGQGPEFLTYFQNEAQLEKSRLLSDRFSAERPKGSFSTLEIQRTEQGDSAMYLCASSPRGGLNTEAFFGQGTRLTVV.

The chain employs TRBV4-3 and TRBJ2-7; 10 bases fit TRBD1. Germline V CDR1 and CDR2: LGHNA, YSLEER. V shed 4 bases and J 3 bases; nucleotides not matched to a gene: 6. The CDR3 contains 15 residues. The CDR3 loop reads CASSPGQGVVYEQYF. CDR3 in DNA: TGCGCCAGCAGCCCTGGACAGGGGGTTGTCTACGAGCAGTACTTC.

The rearrangement uses TRBV19 and TRBJ2-3, with 9 bases fitting TRBD1. V gave up 3 bases and J gave up 3 bases; unmatched junction bases: 13. Germline loops: CDR1 LNHDA, CDR2 SQIVND (reference sequence). This CDR3 has 18 amino acids. The DNA of the CDR3 is TGTGCCAGTAGTATTAAGGCCCGGGGACAGGGTTCGACAGATACGCAGTATTTT. Translation: CASSIKARGQGSTDTQYF.

The rearrangement links TRBV7-9 to TRBJ1-5; 8 bases align to TRBD1. Trimming took 5 bases from V and 0 from J; bases not matched to a gene: 15. The CDR3 covers 19 residues. Per the germline V gene, CDR1 is SEHNR and CDR2 is FQNEAQ (reference sequence). In nucleotides, the CDR3 is TGTGCCAGCAGCGGCCCTGACAGGGGCTCACGGTATAGCAATCAGCCCCAGCATTTT. Amino acid sequence: CASSGPDRGSRYSNQPQHF.

The CDR3 DNA reads as TGTGCCAGCAGCTTTCCCCCGGACATCTACTCTGGGGCCAACGTCCTGACTTTC. Protein sequence: CASSFPPDIYSGANVLTF. V gene TRBV7-9 combines with J gene TRBJ2-6; D possibly corresponds to TRBD1 (5 bases). Between the trimmed V and J ends, which lost 3 bases and 0 bases, there was a span of 15 bases. CDR1 is SEHNR and CDR2 is FQNEAQ in the germline V gene (reference sequence). The CDR3 has 18 amino acids.

This chain connects TRBV4-1 to TRBJ1-5; TRBD1 is a possible D gene (5 bases). V shed 4 bases and J shed 6 bases, with 13 bases lying between them. Germline V CDR1 and CDR2: MGHRA, YSYEKL. The CDR3 consists of 14 residues. CDR3 sequence reads: CASSPQGRAQPQHF. CDR3 DNA sequence: TGCGCCAGCAGCCCTCAGGGAAGGGCTCAGCCCCAGCATTTT.

The chain carries TRBV15 and TRBJ2-1; 11 nucleotides line up with TRBD1. V lost 3 bases and J lost 4; bases outside the gene matches: 8. CDR1 and CDR2 from the germline V gene are LNHNV and YYDKDF (reference sequence). CDR3 length: 17 amino acids. The CDR3 sequence is CATSRDRGTGGYNEQFF. The CDR3 DNA is TGTGCCACCAGCAGGGACCGAGGGACAGGGGGTTACAATGAGCAGTTCTTC.

The chain is built from TRBV20-1 and TRBJ1-2; D is undetermined. The CDR3 has 10 residues. In germline, CDR1 is DFQATT, CDR2 SNEGSKA (reference sequence). The germline V and J ends were trimmed by 3 bases and 4 bases, with 3 bases remaining between them. The CDR3 spells CSARSYGYTF. CDR3 coding DNA: TGCAGTGCTAGGAGCTATGGCTACACCTTC.

The chain joins TRBV7-3 to TRBJ1-2; 12 bases match TRBD1. Germline loops: CDR1 SGHTA, CDR2 FQGTGA. J lost 8 bases, V lost 5 bases, and 6 bases had no gene match. The CDR3 is 14 residues long. This CDR3 is CASSHTGTGGGYTF. The CDR3, as DNA: TGTGCCAGCAGCCATACCGGGACAGGGGGCGGCTACACCTTC. Drawing the rest from reference TRBV7-3 and TRBJ1-2, the complete variable domain is GAGVSQTPSNKVTEKGKYVELRCDPISGHTALYWYRQSLGQGPEFLIYFQGTGAADDSGLPNDRFFAVRPEGSVSTLKIQRTERGDSAVYLCASSHTGTGGGYTFGSGTRLTVV.

Concerning this clone: Other DNA sequences of this sample code for an identical CDR3. The chain is built from TRBV3-1 (or the pseudogene TRBV3-2) and TRBJ1-5; TRBD1 matches 8 bases. J lost 4 bases, V lost 1 base, and 3 bases had no gene match. Germline CDR1 LGHDT, CDR2 YNNKEL (reference sequence). The CDR3 covers 15 residues. The DNA for the CDR3 is TGTGCCAGCAGCCAAGGCGGACAGGGAAATCAGCCCCAGCATTTT. It codes for CASSQGGQGNQPQHF.

The genes are TRBV30 and TRBJ1-5, with a possible D match to TRBD1 (6 bases). Looked up from germline, CDR1 is GTSNPN and CDR2 is SVGIG (reference sequence). V shed 2 bases and J shed 0 bases, with 11 bases lying between them. This CDR3 is 15 amino acids long. The CDR3 reads CAWSSGVYSNQPQHF. In nucleotides, the CDR3 is TGTGCCTGGAGTTCAGGGGTTTATAGCAATCAGCCCCAGCATTTT.

The CDR3 spells CASSSLGGNQPQHF. In nucleotides, the CDR3 is TGTGCCAGTAGTAGTTTGGGGGGAAATCAGCCCCAGCATTTT. This chain connects TRBV19 to TRBJ1-5; tentative D call: TRBD1 (5 bases). CDR1 LNHDA and CDR2 SQIVND come from the germline V gene (reference sequence). CDR3 size: 14 residues. V shed 4 bases and J shed 4 bases, with 11 bases lying between them.

The V and J genes are TRBV7-9 and TRBJ1-2, with 7 bases fitting TRBD1. Germline V lookup: CDR1 SEHNR, CDR2 FQNEAQ (reference sequence). V lost 5 bases to trimming and J lost 8 bases; unmatched junction nucleotides: 17. CDR3 size: 16 residues. CDR3 loop: CASSPRRPDRVDGYTF. In DNA form, the CDR3 reads TGTGCCAGCAGCCCTCGCCGACCCGACAGGGTTGACGGCTACACCTTC.

J is TRBJ1-2 and V is TRBV6-5; the D gene is possibly TRBD1 (5 bases). Per germline, CDR1 MNHEY and CDR2 SVGAGI. This CDR3 has 13 amino acids. CDR3: CAARATGVSGYTF. CDR3 coding DNA: TGTGCTGCACGCGCCACGGGGGTGTCTGGCTACACCTTC.

The V gene is TRBV6-5, the J gene TRBJ1-4; the D gene is possibly TRBD1 (5 bases). This CDR3 contains 14 residues. Trimming removed 7 bases from V and 4 bases from J, with 13 bases in between. Germline CDR1 MNHEY, CDR2 SVGAGI. The CDR3 nucleotides are TGTGCCAGCATGCAGACAGTTTATAATGAAAAACTGTTTTTT. Translation: CASMQTVYNEKLFF.

This clone is a singleton in its sample. The chain uses TRBV5-4 and TRBJ2-3, with D tentatively TRBD2 (6 bases). Germline CDR1 is SGHNT and CDR2 is YYREEE (reference sequence). The germline V and J ends were trimmed by 4 bases and 0 bases, with 15 bases remaining between them. This CDR3 spans 16 amino acids. The CDR3 reads CASSRGTSASTDTQYF. CDR3 bases: TGTGCCAGCAGCCGTGGGACTTCGGCTAGCACAGATACGCAGTATTTT.

J is TRBJ1-5 and V is TRBV5-5; no clear D. Trimming cost V 0 bases and J 3 bases, with 10 bases left between them. The CDR3 is 15 amino acids. Per the germline V gene, CDR1 is SGHKS and CDR2 is YYEKEE (reference sequence). The CDR3 DNA sequence: TGTGCCAGCAGCTTGGGCGGCCAGCCCAATCAGCCCCAGCATTTT. It encodes CASSLGGQPNQPQHF.

V gene TRBV7-3 combines with J gene TRBJ2-1; D not certain. Per germline, CDR1 SGHTA and CDR2 FQGTGA. The V gene lost 5 bases and the J gene lost 0 bases, with 8 bases spanning the gap. This CDR3 is 14 amino acids long. In DNA form, the CDR3 reads TGTGCCAGCAGCCACCCCTACTCCTACAATGAGCAGTTCTTC. Protein sequence: CASSHPYSYNEQFF.

The count of this clone is one. This rearrangement joins TRBV19 to TRBJ1-5; D not certain. V dropped 7 bases and J dropped 0 bases, with 10 bases sitting between them. The V gene's germline CDR1 is LNHDA and CDR2 SQIVND (reference sequence). The CDR3 spans 14 residues. The CDR3 sequence: CASIFGGSNQPQHF. DNA of the CDR3: TGTGCCAGTATCTTTGGAGGTAGCAATCAGCCCCAGCATTTT.

This chain joins TRBV9 and TRBJ1-1; no clear D. Deletions cut 3 bases from V and 4 bases from J, with 4 bases between. The CDR3 is made up of 11 amino acids. The germline gives CDR1 SGDLS, CDR2 YYNGEE. The CDR3 DNA reads as TGTGCCAGCAGCGGCGGCACTGAAGCTTTCTTT. Its translation: CASSGGTEAFF.